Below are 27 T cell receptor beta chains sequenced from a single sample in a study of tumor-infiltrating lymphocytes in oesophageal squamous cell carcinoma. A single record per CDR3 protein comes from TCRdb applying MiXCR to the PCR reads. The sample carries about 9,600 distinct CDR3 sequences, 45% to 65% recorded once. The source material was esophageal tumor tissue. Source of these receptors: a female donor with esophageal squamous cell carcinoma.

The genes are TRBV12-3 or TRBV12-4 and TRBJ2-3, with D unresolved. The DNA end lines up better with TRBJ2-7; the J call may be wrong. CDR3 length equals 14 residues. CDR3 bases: TGTGCCAGCAGTTTAGGGGTTCTTAGCTACGAGCAGTACTTC. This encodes CASSLGVLSYEQYF.

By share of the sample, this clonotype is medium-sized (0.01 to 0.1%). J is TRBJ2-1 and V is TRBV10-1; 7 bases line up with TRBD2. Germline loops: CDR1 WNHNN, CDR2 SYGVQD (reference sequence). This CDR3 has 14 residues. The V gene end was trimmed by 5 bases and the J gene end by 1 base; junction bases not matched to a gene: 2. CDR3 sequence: CASSPGGSYNEQFF. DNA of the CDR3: TGCGCCAGCAGTCCGGGGGGATCCTACAATGAGCAGTTCTTC.

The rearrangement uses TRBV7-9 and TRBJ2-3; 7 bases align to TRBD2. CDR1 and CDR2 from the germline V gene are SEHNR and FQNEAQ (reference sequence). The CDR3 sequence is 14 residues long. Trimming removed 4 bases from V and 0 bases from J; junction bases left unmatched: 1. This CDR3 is CASSSSGSTDTQYF. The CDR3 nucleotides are TGTGCCAGCAGCTCTAGCGGAAGCACAGATACGCAGTATTTT. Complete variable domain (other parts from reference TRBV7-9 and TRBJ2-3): DTGVSQNPRHKITKRGQNVTFRCDPISEHNRLYWYRQTLGQGPEFLTYFQNEAQLEKSRLLSDRFSAERPKGSFSTLEIQRTEQGDSAMYLCASSSSGSTDTQYFGPGTRLTVL.

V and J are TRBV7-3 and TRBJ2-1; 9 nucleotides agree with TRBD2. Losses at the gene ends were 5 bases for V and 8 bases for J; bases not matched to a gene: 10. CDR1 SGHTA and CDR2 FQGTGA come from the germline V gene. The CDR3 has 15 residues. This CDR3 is CASSLSGRYKDEQFF. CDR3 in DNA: TGTGCCAGCAGCCTAAGCGGGAGGTATAAGGATGAGCAGTTCTTC.

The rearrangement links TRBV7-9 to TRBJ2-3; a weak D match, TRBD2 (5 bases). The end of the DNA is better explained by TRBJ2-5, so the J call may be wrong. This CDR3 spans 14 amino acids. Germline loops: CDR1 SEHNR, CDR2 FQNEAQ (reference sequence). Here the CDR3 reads CASSRIQRQETQYF. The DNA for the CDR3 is TGTGCCAGCAGCCGGATTCAGCGGCAAGAGACCCAGTACTTC.

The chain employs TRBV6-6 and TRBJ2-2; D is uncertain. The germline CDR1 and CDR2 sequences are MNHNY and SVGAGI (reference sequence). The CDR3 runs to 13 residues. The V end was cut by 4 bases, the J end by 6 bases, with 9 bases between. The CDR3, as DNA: TGTGCCAGCAGTTCCTCTAGGTCCGGGGAGCTGTTTTTT. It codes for CASSSSRSGELFF.

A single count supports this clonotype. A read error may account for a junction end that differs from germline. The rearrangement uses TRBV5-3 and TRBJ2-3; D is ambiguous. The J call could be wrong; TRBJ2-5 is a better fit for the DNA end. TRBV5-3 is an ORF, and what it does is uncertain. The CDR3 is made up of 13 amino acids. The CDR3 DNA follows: TGCGCCAGCAGCTTGGGGATGCAAGAGACCCAGTACTTC. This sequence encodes CASSLGMQETQYF.

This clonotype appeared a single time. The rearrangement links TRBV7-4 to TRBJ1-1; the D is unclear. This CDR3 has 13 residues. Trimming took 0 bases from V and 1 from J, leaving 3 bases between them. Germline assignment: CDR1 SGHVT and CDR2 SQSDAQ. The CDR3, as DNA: TGTGCCAGCAGCTTAGCTCCGAACACTGAAGCTTTCTTT. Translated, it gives CASSLAPNTEAFF. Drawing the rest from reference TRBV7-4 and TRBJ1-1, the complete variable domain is GAGVSQSPRYKVAKRGRDVALRCDSISGHVTLYWYRQTLGQGSEVLTYSQSDAQRDKSGRPSGRFSAERPERSVSTLKIQRTEQGDSAVYLCASSLAPNTEAFFGQGTRLTVV.

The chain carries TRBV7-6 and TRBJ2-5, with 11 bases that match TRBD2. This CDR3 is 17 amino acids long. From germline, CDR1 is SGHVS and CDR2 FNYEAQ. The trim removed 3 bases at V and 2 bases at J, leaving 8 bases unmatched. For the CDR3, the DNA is TGTGCCAGCAGCTTTTCCATCGGGACTAGCGGACAAGAGACCCAGTACTTC. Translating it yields CASSFSIGTSGQETQYF. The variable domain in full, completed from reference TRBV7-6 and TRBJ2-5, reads GAGVSQSPRYKVTKRGQDVALRCDPISGHVSLYWYRQALGQGPEFLTYFNYEAQQDKSGLPNDRFSAERPEGSISTLTIQRTEQRDSAMYRCASSFSIGTSGQETQYFGPGTRLLVL.

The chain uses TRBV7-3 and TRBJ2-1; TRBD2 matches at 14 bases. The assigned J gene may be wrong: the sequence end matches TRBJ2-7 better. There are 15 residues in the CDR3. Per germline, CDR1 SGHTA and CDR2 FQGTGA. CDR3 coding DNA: TGTGCCAGCAGCTTCGGACTAGCGGGAGGAGATACGCAGTACTTC. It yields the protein CASSFGLAGGDTQYF.

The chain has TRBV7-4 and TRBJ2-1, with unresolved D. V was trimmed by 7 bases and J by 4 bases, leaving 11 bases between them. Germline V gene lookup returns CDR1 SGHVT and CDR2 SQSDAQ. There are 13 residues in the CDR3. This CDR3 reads CASTEPHYNEQFF. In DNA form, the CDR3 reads TGTGCCAGCACCGAACCCCATTACAATGAGCAGTTCTTC.

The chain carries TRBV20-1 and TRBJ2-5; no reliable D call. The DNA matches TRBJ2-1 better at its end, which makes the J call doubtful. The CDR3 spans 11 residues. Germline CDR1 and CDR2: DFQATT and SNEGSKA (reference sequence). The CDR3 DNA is TGCAGTGCTAGTCTGGCGAATGAGCAGTTCTTC. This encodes CSASLANEQFF.

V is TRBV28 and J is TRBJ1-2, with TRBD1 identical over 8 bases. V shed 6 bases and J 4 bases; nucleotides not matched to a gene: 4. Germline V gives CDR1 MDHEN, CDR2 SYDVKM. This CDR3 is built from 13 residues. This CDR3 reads CASSQGQGYGYTF. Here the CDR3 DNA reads TGTGCCAGCAGCCAAGGACAGGGCTATGGCTACACCTTC.

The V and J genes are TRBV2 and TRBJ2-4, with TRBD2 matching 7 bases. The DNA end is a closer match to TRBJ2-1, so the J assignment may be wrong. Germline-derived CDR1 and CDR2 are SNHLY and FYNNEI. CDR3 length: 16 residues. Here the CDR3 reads CASSEAKLADLNEQFF. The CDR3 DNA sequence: TGTGCCAGCAGTGAAGCAAAGCTAGCGGACCTTAATGAGCAGTTCTTC.

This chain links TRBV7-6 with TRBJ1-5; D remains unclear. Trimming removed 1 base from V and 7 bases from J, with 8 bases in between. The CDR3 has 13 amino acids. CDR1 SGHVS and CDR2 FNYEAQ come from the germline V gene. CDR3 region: CASSLGTTQPQHF. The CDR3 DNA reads TGTGCCAGCAGCTTAGGAACAACCCAGCCCCAGCATTTT.

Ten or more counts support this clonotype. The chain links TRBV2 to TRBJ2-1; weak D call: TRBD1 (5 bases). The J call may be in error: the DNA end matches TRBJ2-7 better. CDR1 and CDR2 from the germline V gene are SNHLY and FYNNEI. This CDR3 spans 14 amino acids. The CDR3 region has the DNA TGTGCCAGCAGTGTTGACAGTGCATCTTACAAGCAGTACTTC. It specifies CASSVDSASYKQYF.

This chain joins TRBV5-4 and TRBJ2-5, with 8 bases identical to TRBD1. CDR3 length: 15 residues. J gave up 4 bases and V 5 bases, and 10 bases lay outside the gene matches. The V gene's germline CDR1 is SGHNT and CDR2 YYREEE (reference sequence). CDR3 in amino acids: CASSTNRGYRETQYF. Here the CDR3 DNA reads TGTGCCAGCAGTACGAACAGGGGGTATCGAGAGACCCAGTACTTC.

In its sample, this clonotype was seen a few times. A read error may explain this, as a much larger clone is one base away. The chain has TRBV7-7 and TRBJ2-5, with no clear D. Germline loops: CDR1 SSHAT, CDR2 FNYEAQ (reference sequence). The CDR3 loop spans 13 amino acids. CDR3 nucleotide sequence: TGTGCTAGCAGCTTAGAATCCAACAATGAGCAGTACTTC. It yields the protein CASSLESNNEQYF.

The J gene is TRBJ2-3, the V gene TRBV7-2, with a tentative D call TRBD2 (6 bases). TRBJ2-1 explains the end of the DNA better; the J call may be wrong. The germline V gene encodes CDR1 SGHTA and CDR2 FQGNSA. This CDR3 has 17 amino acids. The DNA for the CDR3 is TGTGCCAGCAGCTTAAATTTTGTGACTAGGGCCTACAATGAGCAGTTCTTC. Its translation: CASSLNFVTRAYNEQFF.

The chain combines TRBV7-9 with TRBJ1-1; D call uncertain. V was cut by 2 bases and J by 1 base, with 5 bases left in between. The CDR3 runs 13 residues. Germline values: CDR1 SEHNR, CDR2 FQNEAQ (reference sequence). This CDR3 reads CASSLSQNTEAFF. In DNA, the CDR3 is TGTGCCAGCAGCTTAAGTCAGAACACTGAAGCTTTCTTT.

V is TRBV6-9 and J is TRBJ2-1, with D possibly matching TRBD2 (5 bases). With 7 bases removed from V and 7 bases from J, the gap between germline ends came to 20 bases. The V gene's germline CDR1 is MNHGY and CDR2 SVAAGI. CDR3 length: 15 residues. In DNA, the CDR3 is TGTGCCAGCACCAGAACGTCTAGCTCGGGGAATGAGCAGTTCTTC. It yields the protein CASTRTSSSGNEQFF.

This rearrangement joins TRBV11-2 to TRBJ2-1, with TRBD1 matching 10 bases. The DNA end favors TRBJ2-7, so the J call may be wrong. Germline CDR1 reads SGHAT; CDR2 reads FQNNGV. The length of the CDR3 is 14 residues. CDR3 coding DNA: TGTGCCAGCAACCGGGGACAGGGGCCCTACGAGCAGTACTTC. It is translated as CASNRGQGPYEQYF.

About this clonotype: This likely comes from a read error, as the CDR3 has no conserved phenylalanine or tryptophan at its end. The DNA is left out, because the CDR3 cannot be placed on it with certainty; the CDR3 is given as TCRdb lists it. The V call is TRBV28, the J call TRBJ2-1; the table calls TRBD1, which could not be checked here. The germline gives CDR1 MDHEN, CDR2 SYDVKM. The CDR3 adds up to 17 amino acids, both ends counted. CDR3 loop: CASSLEGQRYYGYTFGS.

The CDR3 DNA sequence: TGTGCCAGCAGTCGGGACAGGGATTTCCAAGAGACCCAGTACTTC. Amino acid sequence: CASSRDRDFQETQYF. The chain recombines TRBV6-5 with TRBJ2-1; TRBD1 matches at 9 bases. The J call could be wrong; TRBJ2-5 is a better fit for the DNA end. CDR1 is MNHEY and CDR2 is SVGAGI in the germline V gene. The CDR3 extends over 15 amino acids.

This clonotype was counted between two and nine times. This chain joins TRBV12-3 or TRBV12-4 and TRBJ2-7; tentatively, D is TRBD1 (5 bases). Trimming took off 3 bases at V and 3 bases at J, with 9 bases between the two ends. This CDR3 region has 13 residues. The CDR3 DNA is TGTGCCAGCAGTTTTGGGGCGAGCTACGAGCAGTACTTC. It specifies CASSFGASYEQYF.

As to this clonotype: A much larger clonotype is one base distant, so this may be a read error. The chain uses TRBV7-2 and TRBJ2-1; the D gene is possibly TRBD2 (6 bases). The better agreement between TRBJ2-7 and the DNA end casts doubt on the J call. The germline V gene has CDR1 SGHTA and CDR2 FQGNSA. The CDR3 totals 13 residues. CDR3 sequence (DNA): TGTGCCAGCAGCCCAACGGGGGCCTACGAGCAGTACTTC. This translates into CASSPTGAYEQYF.

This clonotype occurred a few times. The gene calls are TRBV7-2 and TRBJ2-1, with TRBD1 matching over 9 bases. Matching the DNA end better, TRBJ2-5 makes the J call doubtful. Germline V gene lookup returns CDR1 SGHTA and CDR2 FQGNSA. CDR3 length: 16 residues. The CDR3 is CASSLGAGTGQETQYF. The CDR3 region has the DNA TGTGCCAGCAGCTTAGGGGCCGGGACAGGGCAAGAGACCCAGTACTTC.